This passage covers 12 T cell receptor beta chains from one sample sequenced in a study of cytomegalovirus exposure and HLA in healthy donors. PCR amplification relied on 60 Vbeta primers (plus 13 Jbeta primers). Generated by immunoSEQ multiplex PCR, the TCRdb table keeps only in-frame clones and is missing some. Seen here are about 76,000 clones, 78% observed once, and the top ten hold approximately 9%. Sequencing was performed on PBMCs. Every receptor here comes from a middle-aged woman in good health and CMV-seropositive.

The V and J genes are TRBV7-6 and TRBJ2-7, with 9 bases identical to TRBD2. The CDR3 extends over 15 amino acids. CDR1 SGHVS and CDR2 FNYEAQ come from the germline V gene. Trimming cost V 4 bases and J 4 bases; bases outside gene matches: 8. CDR3 in DNA: TGTGCCAGCAGCTCAGCCCCCGGACTAGCGTACGAGCAGTACTTC. Amino acid sequence: CASSSAPGLAYEQYF.

This clone appeared once. This sequence joins TRBV9 and TRBJ1-4; TRBD1 matches at 7 bases. Germline CDR1 and CDR2: SGDLS and YYNGEE. J was trimmed by 5 bases and V by 4 bases; bases with no gene match: 11. The CDR3 is 16 amino acids. Here the CDR3 DNA reads TGTGCCAGCAGCTCTTCCGGGACAGTTAGAAATGAAAAACTGTTTTTT. Its translation is CASSSSGTVRNEKLFF.

The chain couples TRBV6-5 to TRBJ1-1; TRBD1 matches at 9 bases. The CDR3 extends over 14 amino acids. Trimming took 6 bases from V and 4 from J; bases not matched to a gene: 6. Germline V gene lookup returns CDR1 MNHEY and CDR2 SVGAGI. Here the CDR3 reads CASSRGDRATEAFF. DNA of the CDR3: TGTGCCAGCAGCCGAGGGGACAGGGCCACTGAAGCTTTCTTT.

The CDR3 sequence is CASRDTGALSEKLFF. The CDR3 DNA sequence: TGTGCCAGCAGGGACACAGGGGCGCTTAGTGAAAAACTGTTTTTT. The chain carries TRBV6-1 and TRBJ1-4; 7 positions match TRBD1. Germline CDR1 reads MNHNS; CDR2 reads SASEGT. The V segment lost 6 bases and the J segment 7 bases; nucleotides outside the gene matches: 11. The CDR3 totals 15 residues.

The CDR3 nucleotides are TGTGCCAGCAGTGTAAGCGAGGGCGGAGGCTACACCTTC. Amino acids: CASSVSEGGGYTF. The chain links TRBV2 to TRBJ1-2; D ambiguous. Trimming removed 4 bases from V and 8 bases from J, with 14 bases in between. CDR1 is SNHLY and CDR2 is FYNNEI in the germline V gene. This CDR3 is built from 13 residues. Full variable domain (missing parts from reference TRBV2 and TRBJ1-2): EPEVTQTPSHQVTQMGQEVILRCVPISNHLYFYWYRQILGQKVEFLVSFYNNEISEKSEIFDDQFSVERPDGSNFTLKIRSTKLEDSAMYFCASSVSEGGGYTFGSGTRLTVV.

The CDR3, as DNA: TGTGCCAGCAGCCGGACAGGGAGCACTGAAGCTTTCTTT. Translation gives CASSRTGSTEAFF. V gene TRBV7-2 combines with J gene TRBJ1-1, with 8 bases fitting TRBD1. Germline V gene sequence: CDR1 SGHTA, CDR2 FQGNSA. The CDR3 loop spans 13 amino acids. Germline trimming cut 5 bases from V and 4 bases from J; bases unmatched to any gene: 3.

The count of this clone is one. The chain uses TRBV23-1 and TRBJ1-6; TRBD1 agrees at 8 bases. TRBV23-1 carries the ORF label, with uncertain function. This CDR3 region has 15 residues. Germline trimming cut 10 bases from V and 5 bases from J; bases unmatched to any gene: 10. CDR3 sequence: CATQGQEGDNSPLHF. CDR3 sequence (DNA): TGCGCCACCCAGGGACAGGAAGGGGATAATTCACCCCTCCACTTT.

This chain joins TRBV7-2 and TRBJ2-3, with 7 bases aligning to TRBD2. The germline CDR1 and CDR2 sequences are SGHTA and FQGNSA. The CDR3 extends over 15 amino acids. J lost 1 base, V lost 2 bases, and 3 bases had no gene match. CDR3 residues: CASSLIAGGTDTQYF. CDR3 nucleotide sequence: TGTGCCAGCAGCTTAATTGCGGGGGGCACAGATACGCAGTATTTT.

The J gene is TRBJ2-3, the V gene TRBV29-1, with 7 positions matching TRBD2. Germline-derived CDR1 and CDR2 are SQVTM and ANQGSEA. J lost 2 bases, V lost 7 bases, and 6 bases had no gene match. The CDR3 extends over 13 amino acids. CDR3 amino acids: CSAASGHTDTQYF. CDR3 nucleotides: TGCAGCGCTGCTAGCGGACACACAGATACGCAGTATTTT.

This clone was picked up one time. The CDR3 nucleotides read TGTGCCAGCAGCTTTGACAGGGGGAACACCGGGGAGCTGTTTTTT. Its translation: CASSFDRGNTGELFF. This sequence joins TRBV5-4 and TRBJ2-2; 8 bases are a match to TRBD1. The germline V gene has CDR1 SGHNT and CDR2 YYREEE (reference sequence). The CDR3 has 15 residues. The junction had 1 base not matched to a gene; V was cut back by 2 bases and J by 1 base.

V usage is TRBV6-5 and J usage is TRBJ2-5, with 7 nucleotides matching TRBD1. The CDR3 is 15 residues long. After removal of 6 bases from V and 4 bases from J, the junction contained 11 bases not matched to a gene. CDR1 and CDR2 from the germline V gene are MNHEY and SVGAGI. The CDR3 sequence: CASSLTGVISETQYF. In DNA, the CDR3 is TGTGCCAGCAGCCTTACAGGGGTAATTTCAGAGACCCAGTACTTC.

This clone was detected only a few times. The chain combines TRBV4-3 with TRBJ2-1; TRBD2 matches at 11 bases. In germline, CDR1 is LGHNA, CDR2 YSLEER. The V gene end was trimmed by 1 base and the J gene end by 9 bases; junction bases not matched to a gene: 5. There are 15 residues in the CDR3. The CDR3 DNA sequence: TGCGCCAGCAGCCAAGCGGGTAGCGGGGGGGGTGAGCAGTTCTTC. Its translation: CASSQAGSGGGEQFF.